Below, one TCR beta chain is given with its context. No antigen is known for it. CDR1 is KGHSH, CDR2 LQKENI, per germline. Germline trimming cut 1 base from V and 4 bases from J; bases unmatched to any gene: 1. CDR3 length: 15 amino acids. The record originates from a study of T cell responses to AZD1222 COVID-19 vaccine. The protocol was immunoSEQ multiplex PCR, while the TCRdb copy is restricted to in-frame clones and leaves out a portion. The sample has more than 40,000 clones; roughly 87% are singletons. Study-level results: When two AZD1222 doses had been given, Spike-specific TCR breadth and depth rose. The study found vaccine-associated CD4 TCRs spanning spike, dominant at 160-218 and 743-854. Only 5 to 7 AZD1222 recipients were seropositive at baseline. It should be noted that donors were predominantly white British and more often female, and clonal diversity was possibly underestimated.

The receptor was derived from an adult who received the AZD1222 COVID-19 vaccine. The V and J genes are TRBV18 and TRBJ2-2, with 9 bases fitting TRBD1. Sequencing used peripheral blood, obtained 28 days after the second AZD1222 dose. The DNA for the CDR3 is TGTGCCAGCTCACCACGGACAGGGGCCACCGGGGAGCTGTTTTTT. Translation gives CASSPRTGATGELFF.